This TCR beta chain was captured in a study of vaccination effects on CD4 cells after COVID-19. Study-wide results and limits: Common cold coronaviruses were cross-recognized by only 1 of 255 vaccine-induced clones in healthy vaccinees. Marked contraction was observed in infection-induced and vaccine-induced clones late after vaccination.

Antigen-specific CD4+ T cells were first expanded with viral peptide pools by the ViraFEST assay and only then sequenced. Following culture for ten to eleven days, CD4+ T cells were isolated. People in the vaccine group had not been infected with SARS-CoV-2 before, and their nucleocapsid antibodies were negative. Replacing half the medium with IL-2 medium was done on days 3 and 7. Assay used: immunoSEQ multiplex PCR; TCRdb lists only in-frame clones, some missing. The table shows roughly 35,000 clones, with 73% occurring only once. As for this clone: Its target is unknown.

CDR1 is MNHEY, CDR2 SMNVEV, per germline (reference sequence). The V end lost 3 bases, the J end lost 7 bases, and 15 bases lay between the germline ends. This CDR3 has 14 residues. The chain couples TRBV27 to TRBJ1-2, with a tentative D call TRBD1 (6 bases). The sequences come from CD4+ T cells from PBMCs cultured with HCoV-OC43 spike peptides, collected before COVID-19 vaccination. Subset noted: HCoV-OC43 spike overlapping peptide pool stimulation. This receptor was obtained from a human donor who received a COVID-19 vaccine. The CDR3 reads CASSLGQGYRGYTF. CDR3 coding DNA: TGTGCCAGCAGTTTGGGGCAGGGGTACCGTGGCTACACCTTC.